The T cell receptor beta chain described here comes from a study of shared clonotypes between healthy human individuals. Approximately 210 ng DNA, approximately 31,000 T cell genomes, went into each sorted-subset replicate PCR. Generated by immunoSEQ multiplex PCR, the TCRdb table keeps only in-frame clones and is missing some. The data contain some 2.1 million clones, about 93% of them singletons. Selected positively for CCR7 and CD45RO-negative, naive CD8 cells excluded terminally differentiated effector memory CD45RA+ cells. CDR3 size: 14 residues. In germline, CDR1 is LNHNV, CDR2 YYDKDF (reference sequence). J was trimmed by 3 bases and V by 3 bases; bases with no gene match: 1.

The V gene is TRBV15, the J gene TRBJ2-5, with 10 nucleotides matching TRBD1. Sequencing was performed on naive CD8+ T cells from PBMCs. The clonotype comes from a man aged 18 to 30 in good health. Some clones in this sample may be carry-over from other donors' samples. The CDR3 reads CATSRGTGEETQYF. The CDR3 coding sequence is TGTGCCACCAGCAGGGGGACAGGGGAAGAGACCCAGTACTTC.